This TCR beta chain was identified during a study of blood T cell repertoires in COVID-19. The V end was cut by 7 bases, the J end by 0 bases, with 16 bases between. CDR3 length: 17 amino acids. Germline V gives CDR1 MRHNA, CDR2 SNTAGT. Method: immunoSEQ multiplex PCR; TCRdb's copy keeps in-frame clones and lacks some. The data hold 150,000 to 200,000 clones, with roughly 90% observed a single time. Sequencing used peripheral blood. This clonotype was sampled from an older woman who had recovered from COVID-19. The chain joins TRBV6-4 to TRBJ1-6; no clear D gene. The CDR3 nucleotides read TGTGCCAGCATCCCCCGTCGGTGGAGCTCCTATAATTCACCCCTCCACTTT. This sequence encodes CASIPRRWSSYNSPLHF.